This T cell receptor beta chain was recovered during a study of identical twins. Points from the study as a whole: Invariant MAIT and iNKT cells are populations that could partly confound zero-insertion analyses. An excess of low generation probability was shown by twin-shared out-of-frame alpha sequences.

Through template switching, a universal primer site was introduced, and the cDNA contained unique molecular identifiers. TCRdb passed the 5' RACE reads through MiXCR, listing each CDR3 protein once. The sample lists about 530,000 distinct CDR3 sequences, around 22% occurring once. Donors were all healthy Caucasians. The CDR3 is 13 amino acids. Germline lookup yields CDR1 KGHDR and CDR2 SFDVKD. V was cut by 6 bases and J by 0 bases, with 5 bases left in between. This clonotype turned up a few times. Its matching antigen is unknown. A further study also used this sample, focusing on yellow fever vaccine responses in identical twins.

V is TRBV24-1 and J is TRBJ2-1; no definite D call. Material for sequencing was CD4+ T cells sorted from blood. This TCR derives from a woman between 18 and 30 years old in good health. CDR3 protein: CATSRSSYNEQFF. In DNA, the CDR3 is TGTGCCACCAGTAGAAGCTCCTACAATGAGCAGTTCTTC.